This T cell receptor beta chain derives from a study of shared clonotypes between healthy human individuals. V was cut by 4 bases and J by 2 bases, with 9 bases left in between. Germline assignment: CDR1 SGHAT and CDR2 FQNNGV. The CDR3 is 14 residues long. At least ten counts were recorded for this clone. Profiling relied on immunoSEQ multiplex PCR, and the TCRdb table lists in-frame clones only, not all of them. This table has about 530,000 clones, approximately 79% appearing once. Unsorted material relied on approximately 100 million PBMCs as the source of genomic DNA. The chain combines TRBV11-2 with TRBJ2-1; D possibly corresponds to TRBD1 (5 bases). The clonotype originates from a woman in her forties in good health. Some clones in this sample may be carry-over from other donors' samples. The sample taken for sequencing was PBMCs. Written as DNA, the CDR3 is TGTGCCAGCAGCTCCAAGGGGCCCTACAATGAGCAGTTCTTC. Encoded protein: CASSSKGPYNEQFF. Full variable domain (missing parts from reference TRBV11-2 and TRBJ2-1): EAGVAQSPRYKIIEKRQSVAFWCNPISGHATLYWYQQILGQGPKLLIQFQNNGVVDDSQLPKDRFSAERLKGVDSTLKIQPAKLEDSAVYLCASSSKGPYNEQFFGPGTRLTVL.